Shown below are 5 T cell receptor beta chains from a single sample sequenced in a study of cytomegalovirus exposure and HLA in healthy donors. PCR primers comprised 60 Vbeta and 13 Jbeta primers. The table came from immunoSEQ multiplex PCR; TCRdb's copy has only in-frame clones and leaves some out. The sample holds 120,000 or so clones; roughly 80% are singletons and the top ten take roughly 6%. The sample taken for sequencing was PBMCs. The receptors were gathered from a woman in her 40s in good health and CMV-seronegative.

The chain is built from TRBV2 and TRBJ2-5; no clear D gene. Near its end, the DNA agrees better with TRBJ2-7, so the J call may be wrong. The germline V gene has CDR1 SNHLY and CDR2 FYNNEI. The CDR3 has 12 residues. The CDR3 sequence is CASSEWDYEQYF. CDR3 nucleotides: TGTGCCAGCAGTGAATGGGACTACGAGCAGTACTTC.

V usage is TRBV5-6 and J usage is TRBJ1-2, with a possible D match to TRBD1 (6 bases). The CDR3 is 13 residues long. The V and J ends lost 4 bases and 3 bases respectively, with 10 bases between them. Germline assignment: CDR1 SGHDT and CDR2 YYEEEE. As DNA, the CDR3 is TGTGCCAGCAGCAGGGACACTCACTATGGCTACACCTTC. Its translation: CASSRDTHYGYTF.

The rearrangement joins TRBV7-9 to TRBJ2-3; a possible D gene is TRBD1 (6 bases). Germline V gene data show CDR1 as SEHNR and CDR2 as FQNEAQ (reference sequence). This CDR3 spans 15 amino acids. V lost 5 bases to trimming and J lost 0 bases, with 12 bases between them. Here the CDR3 reads CASSKNDRSTDTQYF. In DNA form, the CDR3 reads TGTGCCAGCAGCAAAAATGACAGGAGCACAGATACGCAGTATTTT.

The chain employs TRBV7-9 and TRBJ1-4, with a weak D call TRBD1 (5 bases). The germline V gene encodes CDR1 SEHNR and CDR2 FQNEAQ (reference sequence). V lost 5 bases and J lost 4, with 17 bases in between. The CDR3 length is 16 residues. The CDR3 nucleotides read TGTGCCAGCAGCCGGACACCTTCGGGCCTTAATGAAAAACTGTTTTTT. Encoded protein: CASSRTPSGLNEKLFF.

This CDR3 reads CASSPPTYNEQFF. In DNA, the CDR3 is TGTGCCAGCAGCCCTCCTACCTACAATGAGCAGTTCTTC. The chain has TRBV28 and TRBJ2-1; D not resolved. Germline CDR1 reads MDHEN; CDR2 reads SYDVKM. The ends were cut back, 6 bases at V and 2 bases at J, with 8 bases in the middle. This CDR3 spans 13 amino acids.